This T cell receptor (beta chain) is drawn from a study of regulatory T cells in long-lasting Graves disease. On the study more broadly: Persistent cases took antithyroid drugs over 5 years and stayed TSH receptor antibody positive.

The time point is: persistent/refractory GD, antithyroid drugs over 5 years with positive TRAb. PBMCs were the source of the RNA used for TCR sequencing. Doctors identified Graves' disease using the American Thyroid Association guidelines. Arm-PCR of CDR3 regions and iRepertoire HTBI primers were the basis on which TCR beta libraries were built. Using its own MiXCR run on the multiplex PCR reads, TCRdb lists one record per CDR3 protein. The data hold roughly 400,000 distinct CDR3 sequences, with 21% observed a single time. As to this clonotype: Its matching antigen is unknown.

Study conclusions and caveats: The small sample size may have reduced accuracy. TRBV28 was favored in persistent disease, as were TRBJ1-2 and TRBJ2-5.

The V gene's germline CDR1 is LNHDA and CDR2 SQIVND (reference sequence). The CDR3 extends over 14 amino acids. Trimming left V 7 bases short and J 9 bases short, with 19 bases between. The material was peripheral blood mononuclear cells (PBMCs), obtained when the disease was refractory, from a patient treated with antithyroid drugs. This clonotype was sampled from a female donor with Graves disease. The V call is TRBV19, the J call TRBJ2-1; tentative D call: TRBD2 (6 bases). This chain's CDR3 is CASNVPGGIAEQFF. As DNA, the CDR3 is TGTGCCAGTAACGTTCCTGGGGGGATAGCTGAGCAGTTCTTC.